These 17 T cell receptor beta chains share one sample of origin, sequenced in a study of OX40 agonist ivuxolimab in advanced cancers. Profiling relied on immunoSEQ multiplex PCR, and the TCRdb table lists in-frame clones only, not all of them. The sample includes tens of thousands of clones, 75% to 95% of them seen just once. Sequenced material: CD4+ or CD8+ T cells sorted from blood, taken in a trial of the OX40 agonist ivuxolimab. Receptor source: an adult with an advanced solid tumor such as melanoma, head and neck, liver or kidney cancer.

CDR3 DNA: TGTGCCAGCAGCGTATCATACGGACTAGCGGCAGATACGCAGTATTTT. Protein product: CASSVSYGLAADTQYF. The chain recombines TRBV9 with TRBJ2-3; 10 bases are a match to TRBD2. From germline, CDR1 is SGDLS and CDR2 YYNGEE. V lost 1 base, J lost 4 bases, and 6 bases stayed unmatched. The CDR3 loop spans 16 amino acids.

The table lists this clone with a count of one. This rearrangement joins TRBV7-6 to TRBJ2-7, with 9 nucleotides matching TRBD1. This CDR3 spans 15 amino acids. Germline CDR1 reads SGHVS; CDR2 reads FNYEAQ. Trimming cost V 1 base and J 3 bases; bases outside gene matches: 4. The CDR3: CASSLGTGVGYEQYF. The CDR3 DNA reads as TGTGCCAGCAGCTTAGGGACAGGGGTGGGCTACGAGCAGTACTTC.

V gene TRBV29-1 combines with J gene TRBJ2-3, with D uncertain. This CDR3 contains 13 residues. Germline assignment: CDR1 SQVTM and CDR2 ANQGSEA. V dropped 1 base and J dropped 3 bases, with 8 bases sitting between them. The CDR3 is CSVEGARTDTQYF. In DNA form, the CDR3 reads TGCAGCGTTGAAGGCGCGCGGACAGATACGCAGTATTTT.

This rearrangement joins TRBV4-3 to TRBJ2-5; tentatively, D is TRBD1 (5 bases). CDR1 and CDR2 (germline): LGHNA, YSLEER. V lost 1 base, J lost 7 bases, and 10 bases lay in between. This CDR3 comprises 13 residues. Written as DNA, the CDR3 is TGCGCCAGCAGCCAAGGAGTTCAGGGGACCCAGTACTTC. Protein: CASSQGVQGTQYF.

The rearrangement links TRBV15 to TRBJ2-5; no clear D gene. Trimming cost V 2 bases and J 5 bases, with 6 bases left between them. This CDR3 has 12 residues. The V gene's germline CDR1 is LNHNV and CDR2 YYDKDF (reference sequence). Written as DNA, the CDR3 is TGTGCCACCAGCAGAACTTTGGAGACCCAGTACTTC. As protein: CATSRTLETQYF.

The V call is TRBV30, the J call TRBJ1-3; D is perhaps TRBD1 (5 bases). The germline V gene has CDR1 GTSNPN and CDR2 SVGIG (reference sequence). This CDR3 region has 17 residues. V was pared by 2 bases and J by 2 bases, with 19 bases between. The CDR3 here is CAWSRGGRTHTGNTIYF. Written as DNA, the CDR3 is TGTGCCTGGAGTAGGGGAGGTAGGACTCACACTGGAAACACCATATATTTT.

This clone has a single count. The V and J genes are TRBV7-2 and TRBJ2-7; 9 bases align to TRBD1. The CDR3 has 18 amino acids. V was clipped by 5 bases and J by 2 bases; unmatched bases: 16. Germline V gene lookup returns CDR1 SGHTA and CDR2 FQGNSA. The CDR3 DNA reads TGTGCCAGCAGCCGTACAGGGGGCCCAACGGGAGGTCCCTACGAGCAGTACTTC. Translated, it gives CASSRTGGPTGGPYEQYF.

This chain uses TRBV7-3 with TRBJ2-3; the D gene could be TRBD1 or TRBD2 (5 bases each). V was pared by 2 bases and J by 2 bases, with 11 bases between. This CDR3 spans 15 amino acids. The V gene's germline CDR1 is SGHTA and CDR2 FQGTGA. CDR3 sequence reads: CASSLGAGPTDTQYF. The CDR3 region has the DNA TGTGCCAGCAGCTTAGGGGCGGGTCCCACAGATACGCAGTATTTT.

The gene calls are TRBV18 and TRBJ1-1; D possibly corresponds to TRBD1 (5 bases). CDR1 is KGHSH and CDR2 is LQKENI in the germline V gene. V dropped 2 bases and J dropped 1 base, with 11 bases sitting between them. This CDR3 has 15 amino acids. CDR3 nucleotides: TGTGCCAGCTCACCATCAGGGCCATCGAACACTGAAGCTTTCTTT. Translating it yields CASSPSGPSNTEAFF.

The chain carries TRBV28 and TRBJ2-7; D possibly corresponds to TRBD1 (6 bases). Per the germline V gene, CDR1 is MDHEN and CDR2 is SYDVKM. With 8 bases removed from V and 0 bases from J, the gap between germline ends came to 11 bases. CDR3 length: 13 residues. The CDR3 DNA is TGTGCCAGCTTTCAGGGACACTCCTACGAGCAGTACTTC. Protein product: CASFQGHSYEQYF.

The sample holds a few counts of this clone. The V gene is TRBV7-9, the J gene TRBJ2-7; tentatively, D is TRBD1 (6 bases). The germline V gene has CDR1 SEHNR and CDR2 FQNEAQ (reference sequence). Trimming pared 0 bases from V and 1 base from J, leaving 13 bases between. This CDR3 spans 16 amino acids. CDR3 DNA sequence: TGTGCCAGCAGCTTAGCCGGGACATTAATATCCTACGAGCAGTACTTC. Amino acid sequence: CASSLAGTLISYEQYF.

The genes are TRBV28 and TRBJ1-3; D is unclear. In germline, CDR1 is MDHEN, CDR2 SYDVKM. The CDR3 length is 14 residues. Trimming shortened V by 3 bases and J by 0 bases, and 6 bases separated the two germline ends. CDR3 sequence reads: CASSLSYSGNTIYF. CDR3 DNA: TGTGCCAGCAGTTTGTCTTACTCTGGAAACACCATATATTTT.

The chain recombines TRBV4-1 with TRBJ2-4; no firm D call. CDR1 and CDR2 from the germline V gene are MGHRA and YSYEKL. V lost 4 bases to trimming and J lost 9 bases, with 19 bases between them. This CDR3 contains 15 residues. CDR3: CASSLSSDGRSIQYF. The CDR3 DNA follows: TGCGCCAGCAGCCTCTCATCCGACGGCCGGAGCATTCAGTACTTC.

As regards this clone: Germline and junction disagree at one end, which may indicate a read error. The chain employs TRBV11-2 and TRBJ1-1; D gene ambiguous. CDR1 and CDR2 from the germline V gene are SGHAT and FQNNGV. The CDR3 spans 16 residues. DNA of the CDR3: TGTGCCAGCAGCTCCAGCCCCTCCCCGATGAACACTGAAACTTTCTTT. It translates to CASSSSPSPMNTETFF.

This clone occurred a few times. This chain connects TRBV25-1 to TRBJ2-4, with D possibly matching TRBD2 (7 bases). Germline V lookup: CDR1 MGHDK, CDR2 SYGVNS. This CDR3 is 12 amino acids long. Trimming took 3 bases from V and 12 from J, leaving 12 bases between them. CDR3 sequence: CASSDGGLGQYF. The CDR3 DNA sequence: TGTGCCAGCAGTGACGGGGGGCTTGGTCAGTACTTC.

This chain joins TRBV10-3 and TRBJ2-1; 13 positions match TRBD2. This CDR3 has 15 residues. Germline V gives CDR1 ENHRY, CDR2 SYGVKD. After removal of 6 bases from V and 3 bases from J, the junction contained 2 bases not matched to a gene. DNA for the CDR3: TGTGCCATCAGCGGGACTAGCGGGATCTACAATGAGCAGTTCTTC. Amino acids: CAISGTSGIYNEQFF.

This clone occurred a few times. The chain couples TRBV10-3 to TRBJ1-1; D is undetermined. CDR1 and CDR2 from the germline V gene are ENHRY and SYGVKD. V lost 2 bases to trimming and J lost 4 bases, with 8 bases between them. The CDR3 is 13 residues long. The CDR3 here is CAISEEVVTEAFF. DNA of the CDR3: TGTGCCATCAGTGAGGAGGTTGTCACTGAAGCTTTCTTT.